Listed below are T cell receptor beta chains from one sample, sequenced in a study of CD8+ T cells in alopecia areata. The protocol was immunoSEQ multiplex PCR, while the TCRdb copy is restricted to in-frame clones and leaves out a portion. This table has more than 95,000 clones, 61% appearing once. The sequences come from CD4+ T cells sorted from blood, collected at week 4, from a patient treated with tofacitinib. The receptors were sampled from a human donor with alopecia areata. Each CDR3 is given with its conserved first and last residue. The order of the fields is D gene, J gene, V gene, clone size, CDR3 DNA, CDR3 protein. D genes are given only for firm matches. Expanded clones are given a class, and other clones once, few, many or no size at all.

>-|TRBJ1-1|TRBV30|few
TGTGCCTGGAGACAGAACACTGAAGCTTTCTTT
CAWRQNTEAFF
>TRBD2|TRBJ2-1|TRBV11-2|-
TGTGCCAGCAGCTTATATGAGGGACTAGCGGGAGATGAGCAGTTCTTC
CASSLYEGLAGDEQFF
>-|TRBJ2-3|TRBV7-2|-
TGTGCCAGCAGCTTCCAGAGCGGATCCACAGATACGCAGTATTTT
CASSFQSGSTDTQYF
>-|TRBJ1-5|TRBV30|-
TGTGCCTGGACCCGCACCGGGGGCAATCAGCCCCAGCATTTT
CAWTRTGGNQPQHF
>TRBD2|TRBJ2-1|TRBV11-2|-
TGTGCCAGCAGCTTAGATGCTAGCGGGATGGGGCCGGAGCAGTTCTTC
CASSLDASGMGPEQFF
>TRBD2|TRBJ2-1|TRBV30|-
TGTGCCTGGAGTTGGTCGTCCGTGTCGGGAGGAAATGAGCAGTTCTTC
CAWSWSSVSGGNEQFF
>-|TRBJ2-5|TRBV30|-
TGTGCCTGGAGCCCCTTCCGGGACCCTAAAGAGACCCAGTACTTC
CAWSPFRDPKETQYF
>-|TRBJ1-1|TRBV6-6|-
TGTGCCAGCAGTTACGGGGGGAGTGAACGAGGGGAAGCTTTCTTT
CASSYGGSERGEAFF
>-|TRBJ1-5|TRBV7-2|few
TGTGCCAGCAGCTTCACGAATAGCAATCAGCCCCAGCATTTT
CASSFTNSNQPQHF
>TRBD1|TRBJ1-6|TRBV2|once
TGTGCCAGCACCAGAAGGACAGGTCACAATTCACCCCTCCACTTT
CASTRRTGHNSPLHF
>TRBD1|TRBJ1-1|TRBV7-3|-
TGTGCCAGCAGCTTAACAGGGACAGGGACGAACACTGAAGCTTTCTTT
CASSLTGTGTNTEAFF
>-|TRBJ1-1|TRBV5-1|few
TGCGCCAGCAGCTTGGGTTTGACAGTTCCAGGGAACACTGAAGCTTTCTTT
CASSLGLTVPGNTEAFF
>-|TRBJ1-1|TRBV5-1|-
TGCGCCAGCCATACAGGGACGGGCACTGAAGCTTTCTTT
CASHTGTGTEAFF
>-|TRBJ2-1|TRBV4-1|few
TGCGCCAGCAGCCACCGGCCGGGACACCGAGGGTACAATGAGCAGTTCTTC
CASSHRPGHRGYNEQFF
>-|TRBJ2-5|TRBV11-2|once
TGTGCCAGCAGCCAAGTAAGCCAAGAGACCCAGTACTTC
CASSQVSQETQYF
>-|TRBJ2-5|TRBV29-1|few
TGCAGCGTAGCGGGACAGACCCAAGAGACCCAGTACTTC
CSVAGQTQETQYF
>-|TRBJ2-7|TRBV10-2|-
TGCGCCAGCAGTGAGTCGATTTTAGAATCCGAGCAGTACTTC
CASSESILESEQYF
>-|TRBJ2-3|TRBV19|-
TGTGCCAGTAGTATTACAGGGCCAGATACGCAGTATTTT
CASSITGPDTQYF
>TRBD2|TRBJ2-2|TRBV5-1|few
TGCGCCAGCGAGGCTAGCGGGAGAAATACGAGGGCCGGGGAGCTGTTTTTT
CASEASGRNTRAGELFF
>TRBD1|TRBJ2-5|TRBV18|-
TGTGCCAGCTCACCGTCCCGGGACAGGGAGCAGTACTTC
CASSPSRDREQYF
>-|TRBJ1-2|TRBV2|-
TGTGCCAGCAGTGCGAATTCATATGGCTACACCTTC
CASSANSYGYTF
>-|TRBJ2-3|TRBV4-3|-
TGCGCCAGCAGCTACGGGGTAGGCACAGATACGCAGTATTTT
CASSYGVGTDTQYF
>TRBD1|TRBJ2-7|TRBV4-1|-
TGCGCCAACAGGGGACAGCTACACTACGAGCAGTACTTC
CANRGQLHYEQYF
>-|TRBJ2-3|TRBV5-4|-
TGTGCCAGCAGCTCCGGCGGGGACACAGATACGCAGTATTTT
CASSSGGDTDTQYF
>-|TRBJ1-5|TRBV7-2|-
TGTGCCAGCAGCTTAGCGCGGGGGCCCCAGCATTTT
CASSLARGPQHF
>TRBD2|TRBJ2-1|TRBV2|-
TGTGCCAGCAGTGAAGGGACTAGTCGGATGCCGTTCTTC
CASSEGTSRMPFF
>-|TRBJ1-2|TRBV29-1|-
TGCAGCGTCGCCGGACAGCTTAACTATGGCTACACCTTC
CSVAGQLNYGYTF
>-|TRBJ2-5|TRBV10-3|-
TGTGCCATCAGACAAGAAGAGACCCAGTACTTC
CAIRQEETQYF
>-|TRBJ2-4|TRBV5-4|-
TGTGCCAGCAGCATAGCCCCCACCCCTGAGGACATTCAGTACTTC
CASSIAPTPEDIQYF
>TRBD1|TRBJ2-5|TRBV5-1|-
TGCGCCAGCAGCGCCGACAGGGCAGAGACCCAGTACTTC
CASSADRAETQYF
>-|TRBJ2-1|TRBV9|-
TGTGCCAGCAGCGTTGTCCCAGCGGACAATGAGCAGTTCTTC
CASSVVPADNEQFF
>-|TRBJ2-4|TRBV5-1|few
TGCGCCAGCAGCTTGGGGGGCGCCGGGAACATTCAGTACTTC
CASSLGGAGNIQYF
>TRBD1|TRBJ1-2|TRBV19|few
TGTGCCAGTAGCCATACACGGACAGGGGAAACCTCTAACTATGGCTACACCTTC
CASSHTRTGETSNYGYTF
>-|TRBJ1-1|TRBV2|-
TGTGCCAGCAGACAAGCGGATGAAGCTTTCTTT
CASRQADEAFF
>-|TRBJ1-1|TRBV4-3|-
TGCGCCAGCAGCCAAGACGCGGGTGAAGCTTTCTTT
CASSQDAGEAFF
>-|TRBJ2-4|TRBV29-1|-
TGCAGCGTAATTAGTGGCGCCAAAAACATTCAGTACTTC
CSVISGAKNIQYF
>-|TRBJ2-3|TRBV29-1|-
TGCAGCGTTGAAGGAGGTACGACTAGCACAGATACGCAGTATTTT
CSVEGGTTSTDTQYF
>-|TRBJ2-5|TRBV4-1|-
TGCGCCAGCAGCCAAGATCGGCGGGAGACCCAGTACTTC
CASSQDRRETQYF
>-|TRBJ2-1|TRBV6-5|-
TGTGCCAGCAGACCAGGGGTCTGGGAGTACAATGAGCAGTTCTTC
CASRPGVWEYNEQFF